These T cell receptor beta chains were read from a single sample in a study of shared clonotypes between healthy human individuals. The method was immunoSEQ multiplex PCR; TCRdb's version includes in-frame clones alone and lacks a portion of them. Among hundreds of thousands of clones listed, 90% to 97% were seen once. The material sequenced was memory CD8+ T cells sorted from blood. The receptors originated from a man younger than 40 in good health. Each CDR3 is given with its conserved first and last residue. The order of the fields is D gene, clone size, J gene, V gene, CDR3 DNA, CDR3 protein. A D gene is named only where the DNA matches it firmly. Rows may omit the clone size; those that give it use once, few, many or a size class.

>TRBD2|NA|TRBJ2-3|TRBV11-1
TGTGCCAGCAGCTTAGGGATGATGAGGAGCGGGAGTTTGGCAGATACGCAGTATTTT
CASSLGMMRSGSLADTQYF
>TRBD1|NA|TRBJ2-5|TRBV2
TGTGCCAGCACCAAGAATCGAGACAGGGGTAGGGAGACCCAGTACTTC
CASTKNRDRGRETQYF
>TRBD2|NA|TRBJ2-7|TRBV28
TGTGCCAGCAGTTTCGAGTTTTGGCGGGGGGCGGACGAGCAGTACTTC
CASSFEFWRGADEQYF
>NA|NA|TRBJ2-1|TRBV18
TGTGCCAGCTCACCGAGGCAGGACAATGAGCAGTTCTTC
CASSPRQDNEQFF
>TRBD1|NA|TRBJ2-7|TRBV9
TGTGCCAGCAGCGTATGGGACAGGGCCTACGAGCAGTACTTC
CASSVWDRAYEQYF
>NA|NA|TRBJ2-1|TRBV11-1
TGTGCCAGCAGCTCCGACATACAGGGAGAGCAGTTCTTC
CASSSDIQGEQFF
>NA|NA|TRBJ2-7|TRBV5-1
TGCGCCAGCAGCTCGCAGGGGAGCACCTACGAGCAGTACTTC
CASSSQGSTYEQYF
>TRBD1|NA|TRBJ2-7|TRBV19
TGTGCCAGTAGTATGGATTCCGGACAGGGGACCTACGAGCAGTACTTC
CASSMDSGQGTYEQYF
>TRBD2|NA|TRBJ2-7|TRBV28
TGTGCCAGCAGCCCCCCCACGGGACTAGGTGGTAGGGAGCAGTACTTC
CASSPPTGLGGREQYF
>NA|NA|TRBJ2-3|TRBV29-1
TGCAGCTTTAGGGACACAGATACGCAGTATTTT
CSFRDTDTQYF
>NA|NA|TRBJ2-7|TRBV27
TGTGCCAGCCCGGAGGGCCCCTCCTACGAGCAGTACTTC
CASPEGPSYEQYF
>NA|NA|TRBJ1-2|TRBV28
TGTGCCAGCAGTTTATTAGGCAGTTCCTCCGTCTATGGCTACACCTTC
CASSLLGSSSVYGYTF
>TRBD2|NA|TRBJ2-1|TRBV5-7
TGTGCCAGCAGCGGTGGGACTAGCGGGGCCGCCTACAATGAGCAGTTCTTC
CASSGGTSGAAYNEQFF
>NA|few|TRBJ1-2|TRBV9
TGTGCCAGCAGCGTGGGATCCTATGGCTACACCTTC
CASSVGSYGYTF
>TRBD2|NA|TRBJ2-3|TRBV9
TGTGCCAGCAGCCCTCCCGGGACTAGCGGCACAGATACGCAGTATTTT
CASSPPGTSGTDTQYF
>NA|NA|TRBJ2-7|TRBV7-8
TGTGCCAGCAGCTCCCCAGAGACATACGAGCAGTACTTC
CASSSPETYEQYF
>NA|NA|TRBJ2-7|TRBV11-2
TGTGCCAGCAGCTTAGAGGCCCTCAGGGACCACGAGCAGTACTTC
CASSLEALRDHEQYF
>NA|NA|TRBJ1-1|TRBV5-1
TGCGCCAGCAGCTCACAGGGCCGGAACACTGAAGCTTTCTTT
CASSSQGRNTEAFF
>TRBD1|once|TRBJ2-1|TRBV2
TGTGCCAGCAGGCCCAAATCAGGGGGCTACAATGAGCAGTTCTTC
CASRPKSGGYNEQFF
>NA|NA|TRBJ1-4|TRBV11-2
TGTGCCAGCAGCTTATCAGGCTTTAATGAAAAACTGTTTTTT
CASSLSGFNEKLFF
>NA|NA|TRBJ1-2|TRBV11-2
TGTGCCAGCAGCTTATATGCCAGGGTAGATGGCTACACCTTC
CASSLYARVDGYTF
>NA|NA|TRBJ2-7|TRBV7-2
TGTGCCAGCAGCCCAGGCGGCGGAGACTACGAGCAGTACTTC
CASSPGGGDYEQYF
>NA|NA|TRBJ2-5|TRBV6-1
TGTGCCAGCAGTGAATACAGGGGAGGATTTGAGACCCAGTACTTC
CASSEYRGGFETQYF
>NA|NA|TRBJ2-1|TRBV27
TGTGCCAGCAGTACCGGGACGAGCTCCTACAATGAGCAGTTCTTC
CASSTGTSSYNEQFF
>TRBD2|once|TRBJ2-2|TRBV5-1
TGCGCGAGCGGGGCCACCGGGGAGCTGTTTTTT
CASGATGELFF
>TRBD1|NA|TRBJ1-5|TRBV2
TGTGCCAGCAGGCCTTATACAGGGGGTCGCAATCAGCCCCAGCATTTT
CASRPYTGGRNQPQHF
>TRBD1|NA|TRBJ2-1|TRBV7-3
TGTGCCAGCAGCCGGGACAGCTACAATGAGCAGTTCTTC
CASSRDSYNEQFF
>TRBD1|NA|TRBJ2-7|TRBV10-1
TGCGCCAGCAGCGAGACCGGGACAGGACTCTACGAGCAGTACTTC
CASSETGTGLYEQYF
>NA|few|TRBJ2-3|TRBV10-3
TGTGCCATCAGTGGCACAGATACGCAGTATTTT
CAISGTDTQYF
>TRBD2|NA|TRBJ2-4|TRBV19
TGTGCCAGTAGTATCCCGACTAGCGGGATTGGCATTCAGTACTTC
CASSIPTSGIGIQYF
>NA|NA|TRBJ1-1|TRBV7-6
TGTGCCAGCAGCTTAGCTGGAAACACTGAAGCTTTCTTT
CASSLAGNTEAFF
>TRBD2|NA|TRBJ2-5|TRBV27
TGTGCCAGCAGTTCCCTCTCGGGAGGGAAAGAGACCCAGTACTTC
CASSSLSGGKETQYF
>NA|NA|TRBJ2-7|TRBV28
TGTGCCAGCAGTTCTGAGCGGGTCCCCGCAAACTTC
CASSSERVPANF
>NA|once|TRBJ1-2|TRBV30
TGTGCCTGGAGTAGGGGGGGCGGCTTTAACTATGGCTACACCTTC
CAWSRGGGFNYGYTF
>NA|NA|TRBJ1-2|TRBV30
TGTGCCTGTATTCTTGATAATGGCTACACCTTC
CACILDNGYTF
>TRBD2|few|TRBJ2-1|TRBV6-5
TGTGCCAGCAGTTCGGGGACTAGCGGGAGCAATGAGCAGTTCTTC
CASSSGTSGSNEQFF
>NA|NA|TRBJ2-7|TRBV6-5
TGTGCCAGCAGGGATTCGACAGCCTACGAGCAGTACTTC
CASRDSTAYEQYF
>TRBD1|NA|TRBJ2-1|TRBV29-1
TGCAGCGTTGTTGGGGACAGGGCTTACAATGAGCAGTTCTTC
CSVVGDRAYNEQFF
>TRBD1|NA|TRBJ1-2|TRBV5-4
TGTGCCAGCAGCTTGGTGGGGACAGGCGATCATGGCTACACCTTC
CASSLVGTGDHGYTF